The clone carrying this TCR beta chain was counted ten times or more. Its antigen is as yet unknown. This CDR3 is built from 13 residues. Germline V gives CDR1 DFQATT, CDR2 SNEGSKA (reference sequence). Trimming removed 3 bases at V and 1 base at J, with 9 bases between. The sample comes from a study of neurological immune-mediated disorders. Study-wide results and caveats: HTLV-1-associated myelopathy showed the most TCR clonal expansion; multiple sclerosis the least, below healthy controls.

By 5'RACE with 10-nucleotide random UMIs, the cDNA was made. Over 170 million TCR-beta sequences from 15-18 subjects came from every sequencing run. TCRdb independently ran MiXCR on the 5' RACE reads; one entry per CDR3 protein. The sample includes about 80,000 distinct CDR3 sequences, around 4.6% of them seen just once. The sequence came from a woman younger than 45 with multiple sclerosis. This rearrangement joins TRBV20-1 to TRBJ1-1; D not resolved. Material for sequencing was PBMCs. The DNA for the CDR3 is TGCAGTGCTAGGGGTACATCGAACACTGAAGCTTTCTTT. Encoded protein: CSARGTSNTEAFF.